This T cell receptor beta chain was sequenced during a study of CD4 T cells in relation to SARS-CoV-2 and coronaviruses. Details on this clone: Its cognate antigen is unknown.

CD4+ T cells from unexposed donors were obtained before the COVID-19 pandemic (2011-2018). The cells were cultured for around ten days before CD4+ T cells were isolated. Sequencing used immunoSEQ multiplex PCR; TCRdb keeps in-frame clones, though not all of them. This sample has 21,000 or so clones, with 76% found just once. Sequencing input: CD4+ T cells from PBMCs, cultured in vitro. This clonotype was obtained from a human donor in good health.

This CDR3 is CASSPGLYGPQHF. CDR3 in DNA: TGTGCCAGTAGCCCCGGGCTGTACGGGCCCCAGCATTTT. The rearrangement links TRBV19 to TRBJ1-5, with D unclear. The CDR3 is 13 amino acids. Germline CDR1 LNHDA, CDR2 SQIVND (reference sequence). The V and J ends lost 6 bases and 9 bases respectively, with 15 bases between them.